This TCR beta chain was sequenced for a study of blood T cell repertoires in COVID-19. Study information: Spain, Italy and the United States supplied samples that represented acute and convalescent COVID-19. Sample material is recorded as cDNA or gDNA derived from T cells, B-cell-depleted T cells, or PBMCs.

The CDR3 length is 16 residues. The junction had 10 bases not matched to a gene; V was cut back by 2 bases and J by 4 bases. Germline assignment: CDR1 MNHNS and CDR2 SASEGT. Some clones are missing from TCRdb's copy, which holds only in-frame ones; the method was immunoSEQ multiplex PCR. Here the sample spans 250,000 or so clones, around 83% being singletons. Sequenced: peripheral blood. The rearrangement joins TRBV6-1 to TRBJ2-5; 7 bases are a match to TRBD1. The source is a man aged 30 to 39 who had recovered from COVID-19. The CDR3 protein is CASSELIQGHRETQYF. CDR3 DNA: TGTGCCAGCAGTGAACTAATACAGGGGCACCGAGAGACCCAGTACTTC.